These 21 T cell receptor beta chains came from one sample sequenced in a study of vaccination and CD4 T cells after COVID-19. Sequence data for DNA of cultured CD4+ T cells were generated by the Oncomine TCR Beta short-read assay. TCRdb fed the PCR reads into MiXCR, producing one record per CDR3 protein. The sample holds over 9,500 distinct CDR3 sequences, about three fifths seen once. No antigen has been identified for these receptors. Treatment: approximately nine-day PBMC culture with coronavirus spike peptide pools or control peptides (ViraFEST assay). The sequenced material came from CD4+ T cells from blood, cultured in vitro. Receptors were obtained from a human donor who had recovered from COVID-19.

This clonotype showed up just a few times. The genes are TRBV20-1 and TRBJ2-1; no clear D. The V gene's germline CDR1 is DFQATT and CDR2 SNEGSKA (reference sequence). The V end was cut by 3 bases, the J end by 4 bases, with 4 bases between. CDR3 size: 11 residues. The CDR3 loop is CSAREYNEQFF. The CDR3 DNA reads TGCAGTGCTAGGGAATACAATGAGCAGTTCTTC.

The chain couples TRBV7-2 to TRBJ2-5; 9 nucleotides align to TRBD2. The V gene's germline CDR1 is SGHTA and CDR2 FQGNSA. J was trimmed by 9 bases and V by 5 bases; bases with no gene match: 13. CDR3 size: 15 residues. CDR3 in DNA: TGTGCCAGCAGCCCGGGGGGAGGGGCGGGAGGGTCCCAGTACTTC. This sequence encodes CASSPGGGAGGSQYF.

The gene calls are TRBV6-1 and TRBJ2-3; D not certain. V lost 6 bases to trimming and J lost 7 bases, with 8 bases between them. The CDR3 contains 11 residues. In germline, CDR1 is MNHNS, CDR2 SASEGT. The CDR3 reads CASSLLNTQYF. The CDR3 DNA sequence: TGTGCCAGCAGCCTTTTAAATACGCAGTATTTT.

Turning to this clonotype: The junction departs from the called germline gene at one end, perhaps through a read error. The chain employs TRBV11-3 and TRBJ2-5; D not resolved. The CDR3 extends over 13 amino acids. Germline V gene lookup returns CDR1 SGHNT and CDR2 YENEEA. CDR3 in DNA: TGTGCCAGCAGCCGAATCGAGGTAGAGAGCCAGTACTTC. This translates into CASSRIEVESQYF.

The V gene is TRBV5-1, the J gene TRBJ1-1; no clear D. The CDR3 consists of 13 residues. Germline-derived CDR1 and CDR2 are SGHRS and YFSETQ. Trimming left V 6 bases short and J 1 base short, with 10 bases between. CDR3 amino acids: CASNGPSNTEAFF. The CDR3 nucleotides are TGCGCCAGCAACGGTCCCTCGAACACTGAAGCTTTCTTT.

The gene calls are TRBV6-1 and TRBJ2-7; TRBD1 matches at 10 bases. CDR1 is MNHNS and CDR2 is SASEGT in the germline V gene. J was trimmed by 0 bases and V by 6 bases; bases with no gene match: 11. The CDR3 has 17 residues. This chain's CDR3 is CASSAPGQGISSYEQYF. In nucleotides, the CDR3 is TGTGCCAGCAGCGCTCCGGGACAGGGGATAAGCTCCTACGAGCAGTACTTC.

This chain links TRBV24-1 with TRBJ2-1; 8 bases are a match to TRBD1. Germline V gene data show CDR1 as KGHDR and CDR2 as SFDVKD. This CDR3 has 19 residues. J was trimmed by 0 bases and V by 3 bases; bases with no gene match: 12. In DNA, the CDR3 is TGTGCCACCAGTGATCCCAACCCCTCGGGACAGGTCTCCTACAATGAGCAGTTCTTC. Its protein product is CATSDPNPSGQVSYNEQFF.

V and J are TRBV6-5 and TRBJ1-5; perhaps TRBD1 as D (5 bases). Germline assignment: CDR1 MNHEY and CDR2 SVGAGI. The CDR3 has 14 residues. V was pared by 2 bases and J by 10 bases, with 15 bases between. DNA of the CDR3: TGTGCCAGCAGTTACCAGGGCCCCTCGGAACCCCAGCATTTT. Encoded protein: CASSYQGPSEPQHF.

The genes are TRBV24-1 and TRBJ2-1; D is unclear. The CDR3 has 12 residues. V was trimmed by 6 bases and J by 7 bases, leaving 9 bases between them. Germline V gene data show CDR1 as KGHDR and CDR2 as SFDVKD. CDR3 residues: CATSQSGNEQFF. CDR3 nucleotide sequence: TGTGCCACCAGTCAAAGTGGGAATGAGCAGTTCTTC.

V usage is TRBV6-2 or TRBV6-3 and J usage is TRBJ2-7; D is unclear. V was cut by 7 bases and J by 2 bases, with 12 bases left in between. The CDR3 runs to 13 residues. The germline gives CDR1 MNHEY, CDR2 SVGEGT. The CDR3 protein is CASTKDRAYEQYF. The CDR3, as DNA: TGTGCCAGCACCAAGGACCGAGCCTACGAGCAGTACTTC.

V is TRBV11-3 and J is TRBJ2-2, with TRBD2 identical over 9 bases. V shed 5 bases and J 7 bases; nucleotides not matched to a gene: 11. This CDR3 contains 16 residues. Germline CDR1 is SGHNT and CDR2 is YENEEA. The CDR3 loop is CASSITGTSLVGELFF. The CDR3 coding sequence is TGTGCCAGCAGCATTACCGGGACTAGCTTAGTCGGGGAGCTGTTTTTT.

The V and J genes are TRBV2 and TRBJ1-6; 11 bases align to TRBD1. The V gene end was trimmed by 7 bases and the J gene end by 8 bases; junction bases not matched to a gene: 7. This CDR3 is 15 amino acids long. Germline assignment: CDR1 SNHLY and CDR2 FYNNEI. The CDR3 loop is CASKPSDRGHSPLHF. The CDR3 coding sequence is TGTGCCAGCAAGCCTTCGGACAGGGGGCATTCACCCCTCCACTTT.

The chain recombines TRBV7-9 with TRBJ1-2; D possibly corresponds to TRBD1 (6 bases). Germline-derived CDR1 and CDR2 are SEHNR and FQNEAQ (reference sequence). The CDR3 totals 15 residues. V gave up 1 base and J gave up 4 bases, with 13 bases separating them. This CDR3 reads CASSLGEGHLYGYTF. Here the CDR3 DNA reads TGTGCCAGCAGCTTAGGGGAGGGACACCTCTATGGCTACACCTTC.

A few counts support this clonotype. The rearrangement uses TRBV20-1 and TRBJ2-3; D gene ambiguous. Per germline, CDR1 DFQATT and CDR2 SNEGSKA (reference sequence). The V gene lost 0 bases and the J gene lost 6 bases, with 4 bases spanning the gap. The CDR3 length is 11 residues. The CDR3 here is CSARDSDTQYF. The CDR3 coding sequence is TGCAGTGCTAGAGACAGCGATACGCAGTATTTT.

V is TRBV7-9 and J is TRBJ2-7, with 7 nucleotides matching TRBD2. CDR1 and CDR2 from the germline V gene are SEHNR and FQNEAQ (reference sequence). V dropped 5 bases and J dropped 3; count of bases not matched to a gene: 7. This CDR3 is 14 amino acids long. The CDR3: CASSPSGGNYEQYF. DNA of the CDR3: TGTGCCAGCAGCCCTTCCGGGGGGAACTACGAGCAGTACTTC. The full variable domain, completed using reference TRBV7-9 and TRBJ2-7, is DTGVSQNPRHKITKRGQNVTFRCDPISEHNRLYWYRQTLGQGPEFLTYFQNEAQLEKSRLLSDRFSAERPKGSFSTLEIQRTEQGDSAMYLCASSPSGGNYEQYFGPGTRLTVT.

V and J are TRBV27 and TRBJ1-6; maybe TRBD1 (5 bases). This CDR3 has 18 amino acids. Between the trimmed V and J ends, which lost 4 bases and 10 bases, there was a span of 26 bases. Germline CDR1 is MNHEY and CDR2 is SMNVEV (reference sequence). CDR3 sequence: CASSSLRQGGSRGSPLHF. CDR3 nucleotide sequence: TGTGCCAGCAGTTCTTTGCGGCAGGGCGGAAGCCGGGGATCACCCCTCCACTTT.

This chain uses TRBV29-1 with TRBJ1-2, with D possibly TRBD1 on 6 matching bases. This CDR3 has 14 amino acids. Trimming took 6 bases from V and 4 from J, leaving 18 bases between them. Germline values: CDR1 SQVTM, CDR2 ANQGSEA. CDR3 sequence (DNA): TGCAGCGTCCGCGGGGACACCGATTCCTATGGCTACACCTTC. It encodes CSVRGDTDSYGYTF.

J is TRBJ1-2 and V is TRBV6-5, with D possibly TRBD1 on 6 matching bases. There are 12 residues in the CDR3. The V gene lost 2 bases and the J gene lost 7 bases, with 8 bases spanning the gap. From germline, CDR1 is MNHEY and CDR2 SVGAGI. The CDR3 loop reads CASSYGGLGYTF. CDR3 coding DNA: TGTGCCAGCAGTTACGGGGGGCTTGGCTACACCTTC.

This chain links TRBV19 with TRBJ2-2; D unclear. The CDR3 consists of 13 residues. V lost 3 bases to trimming and J lost 4 bases, with 6 bases between them. Per the germline V gene, CDR1 is LNHDA and CDR2 is SQIVND (reference sequence). The CDR3 here is CASSMVFTGELFF. The CDR3 DNA is TGTGCCAGTAGTATGGTCTTCACCGGGGAGCTGTTTTTT.

V usage is TRBV7-2 and J usage is TRBJ1-2; D possibly corresponds to TRBD1 (5 bases). The germline CDR1 and CDR2 sequences are SGHTA and FQGNSA. V lost 1 base, J lost 8 bases, and 20 bases lay in between. The length of the CDR3 is 16 residues. The chain's CDR3 is CASSLELVEGRRGYTF. The CDR3 bases are TGTGCCAGCAGCTTAGAGTTGGTTGAGGGGCGGCGCGGCTACACCTTC.

The gene calls are TRBV7-2 and TRBJ2-5, with D perhaps TRBD2 (6 bases). Trimming pared 3 bases from V and 4 bases from J, leaving 12 bases between. The CDR3 is made up of 14 amino acids. The germline V gene has CDR1 SGHTA and CDR2 FQGNSA. The CDR3 sequence: CASSLGGAAETQYF. Here the CDR3 DNA reads TGTGCCAGCAGCTTGGGGGGAGCAGCAGAGACCCAGTACTTC.